This TCR beta chain was identified during a study of CD8 T cells in Susac syndrome. The multiple sclerosis control group consisted of treatment-naive patients whose relapsing-remitting disease, which was either stable or active, fulfilled revised McDonald criteria. FACS was used to enrich TEMRA cells, whereas the CD8+ and CD4+ T cells were obtained by negative isolation. The RNA, about 0.5 to 1 ug, was put through reverse transcription using random hexamers. Across 54 Vbeta and 13 Jbeta, TCR beta CDR3 was amplified with immunoSEQ multiplex PCR. TCRdb processed the immunoSEQ multiplex PCR reads anew with MiXCR; each CDR3 protein has one entry. This table holds some 150,000 distinct CDR3 sequences, over 95% found once. The sample taken for sequencing was CD8+ T cells from PBMCs. This sequence was found in a human donor with multiple sclerosis.

In nucleotides, the CDR3 is TGCAGCTTCCTGGATGGGACTGAAGCTTTCTTT. It encodes CSFLDGTEAFF. The J gene is TRBJ1-1, the V gene TRBV29-1, with D unresolved. The V end was cut by 8 bases, the J end by 5 bases, with 12 bases between. This CDR3 comprises 11 residues. The germline gives CDR1 SQVTM, CDR2 ANQGSEA.